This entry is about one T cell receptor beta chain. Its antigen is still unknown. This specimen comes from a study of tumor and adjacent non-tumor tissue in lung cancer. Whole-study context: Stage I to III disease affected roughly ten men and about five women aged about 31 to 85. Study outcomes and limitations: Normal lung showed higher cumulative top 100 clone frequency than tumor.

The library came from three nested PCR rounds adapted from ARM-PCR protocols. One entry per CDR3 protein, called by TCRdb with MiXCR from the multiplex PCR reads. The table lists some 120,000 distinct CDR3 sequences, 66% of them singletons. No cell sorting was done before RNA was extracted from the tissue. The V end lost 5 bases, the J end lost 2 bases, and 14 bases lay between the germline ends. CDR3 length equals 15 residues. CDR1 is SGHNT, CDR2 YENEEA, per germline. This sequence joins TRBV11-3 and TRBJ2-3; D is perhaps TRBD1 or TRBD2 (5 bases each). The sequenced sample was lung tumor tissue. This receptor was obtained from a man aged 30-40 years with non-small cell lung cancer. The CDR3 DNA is TGTGCCAGCAGCCTAGGAGTAGGGACCACAGATACGCAGTATTTT. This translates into CASSLGVGTTDTQYF.